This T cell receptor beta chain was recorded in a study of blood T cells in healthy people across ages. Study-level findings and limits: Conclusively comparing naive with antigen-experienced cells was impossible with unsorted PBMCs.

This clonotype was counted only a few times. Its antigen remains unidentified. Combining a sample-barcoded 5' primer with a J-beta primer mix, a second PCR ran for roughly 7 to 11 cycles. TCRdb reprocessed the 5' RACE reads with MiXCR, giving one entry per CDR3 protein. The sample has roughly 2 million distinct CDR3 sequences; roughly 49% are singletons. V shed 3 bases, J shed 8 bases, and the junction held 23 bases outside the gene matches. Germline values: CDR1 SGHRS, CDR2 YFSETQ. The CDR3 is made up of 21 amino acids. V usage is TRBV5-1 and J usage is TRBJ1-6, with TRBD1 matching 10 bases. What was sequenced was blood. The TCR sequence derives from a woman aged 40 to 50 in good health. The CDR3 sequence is CASSWTGGDRGRTRIHSPLHF. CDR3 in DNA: TGCGCCAGCAGCTGGACCGGGGGGGACAGGGGCCGCACAAGAATTCATTCACCCCTCCACTTT.